A single sample gave rise to the 14 T cell receptor beta chains below, sequenced in a study of T cells after somatic rescue of genetic block. The repertoire was sequenced with immunoSEQ multiplex PCR; TCRdb's copy has only in-frame clones and lacks some. In the table there are 55,000 or so clones, 90% to 96% of which are singletons. Sample: peripheral blood mononuclear cells (PBMCs). The receptors shown here come from a child under two years old.

The chain employs TRBV29-1 and TRBJ2-1; D is undetermined. Trimming took 5 bases from V and 4 from J, leaving 12 bases between them. CDR1 is SQVTM, CDR2 ANQGSEA, per germline. The CDR3 contains 13 residues. DNA for the CDR3: TGCAGCGTTCCGGCCCGCTTTTACAATGAGCAGTTCTTC. Translation: CSVPARFYNEQFF.

The chain uses TRBV4-3 and TRBJ2-1; D not resolved. Germline V lookup: CDR1 LGHNA, CDR2 YSLEER. V lost 2 bases and J lost 5, with 1 base in between. The CDR3 is 11 amino acids. CDR3 amino acids: CASSQNNEQFF. The CDR3, as DNA: TGCGCCAGCAGCCAAAACAATGAGCAGTTCTTC.

The chain uses TRBV27 and TRBJ2-7; D call uncertain. The germline gives CDR1 MNHEY, CDR2 SMNVEV (reference sequence). Trimming took 8 bases from V and 3 from J, leaving 17 bases between them. The CDR3 sequence is 14 residues long. In DNA, the CDR3 is TGTGCCAGCTCCCCGCCCGAAGCAGGCTACGAGCAGTACTTC. Translation: CASSPPEAGYEQYF.

Here the CDR3 reads CASSLWGDQPQHF. The DNA for the CDR3 is TGTGCCAGCAGCTTGTGGGGGGATCAGCCCCAGCATTTT. The chain carries TRBV5-8 and TRBJ1-5; D possibly corresponds to TRBD1 (5 bases). V lost 1 base and J lost 5, with 7 bases in between. The CDR3 runs 13 residues. The germline CDR1 and CDR2 sequences are SGHTS and YDEGEE.

V usage is TRBV5-6 and J usage is TRBJ1-1, with D tentatively TRBD1 (5 bases). Germline V CDR1 and CDR2: SGHDT, YYEEEE. The V end was cut by 5 bases, the J end by 1 base, with 12 bases between. The CDR3 totals 14 residues. CDR3 nucleotide sequence: TGTGCCAGCAGTCACGGGGCGGCGAACACTGAAGCTTTCTTT. The encoded protein is CASSHGAANTEAFF.

The V and J genes are TRBV6-5 and TRBJ1-2; 8 nucleotides agree with TRBD1. This CDR3 region has 15 residues. Trimming removed 4 bases from V and 4 bases from J; junction bases left unmatched: 8. Germline CDR1 MNHEY, CDR2 SVGAGI. The CDR3 DNA follows: TGTGCCAGCAGTTTATTAGACAGGGGAGGCTATGGCTACACCTTC. It is translated as CASSLLDRGGYGYTF.

This rearrangement joins TRBV29-1 to TRBJ2-3, with D perhaps TRBD1 (5 bases). This CDR3 contains 10 residues. From germline, CDR1 is SQVTM and CDR2 ANQGSEA. Trimming shortened V by 3 bases and J by 7 bases, and 5 bases separated the two germline ends. The CDR3 loop reads CSVEGHTQYF. CDR3 sequence (DNA): TGCAGCGTTGAGGGGCATACGCAGTATTTT.

The rearrangement joins TRBV14 to TRBJ2-5; D gene ambiguous. With the DNA end fitting TRBJ2-7 better, the J assignment may be wrong. This CDR3 has 12 residues. Germline CDR1 is SGHDN and CDR2 is FVKESK. The CDR3 sequence: CASSQDPYEQYF. CDR3 DNA sequence: TGTGCCAGCAGCCAAGATCCTTACGAGCAGTACTTC.

The chain couples TRBV14 to TRBJ2-1, with unresolved D. The CDR3 length is 12 residues. In germline, CDR1 is SGHDN, CDR2 FVKESK. Trimming cost V 5 bases and J 4 bases, with 6 bases left between them. The CDR3 is CASSGKYNEQFF. The CDR3 nucleotides read TGTGCCAGCAGCGGGAAGTACAATGAGCAGTTCTTC.

The J gene is TRBJ1-5, the V gene TRBV27; no clear D gene. V lost 4 bases to trimming and J lost 8 bases, with 15 bases between them. The CDR3 has 14 residues. Germline CDR1 and CDR2: MNHEY and SMNVEV (reference sequence). The CDR3 DNA follows: TGTGCCAGCAGTTCCTTGGCAGGAGCGAAGCCCCAGCATTTT. Its translation is CASSSLAGAKPQHF.

This chain links TRBV5-1 with TRBJ2-3; D is perhaps TRBD2 (5 bases). V dropped 1 base and J dropped 1 base, with 10 bases sitting between them. There are 15 residues in the CDR3. Germline V CDR1 and CDR2: SGHRS, YFSETQ. CDR3 DNA: TGCGCCAGCAGCTTGCGAGGGAGAGGCACAGATACGCAGTATTTT. This codes for CASSLRGRGTDTQYF.

The rearrangement uses TRBV7-2 and TRBJ1-1; D is uncertain. The V end was cut by 2 bases, the J end by 6 bases, with 16 bases between. The length of the CDR3 is 15 residues. CDR1 and CDR2 (germline): SGHTA, FQGNSA. The CDR3 sequence: CASSLIRQASSEAFF. The CDR3 region has the DNA TGTGCCAGCAGCTTAATCCGCCAAGCCTCCTCTGAAGCTTTCTTT.

This clone was detected only once. The chain has TRBV7-2 and TRBJ2-7, with a weak D call TRBD2 (6 bases). Trimming stripped 7 bases from V and 0 bases from J, with 22 bases between. CDR1 SGHTA and CDR2 FQGNSA come from the germline V gene. The CDR3 sequence is 17 residues long. For the CDR3, the DNA is TGTGCCAGCACCCCACGGTCCGGGACTCTAAGCTCCTACGAGCAGTACTTC. This codes for CASTPRSGTLSSYEQYF. Drawing the rest from reference TRBV7-2 and TRBJ2-7, the complete variable domain is GAGVSQSPSNKVTEKGKDVELRCDPISGHTALYWYRQSLGQGLEFLIYFQGNSAPDKSGLPSDRFSAERTGGSVSTLTIQRTQQEDSAVYLCASTPRSGTLSSYEQYFGPGTRLTVT.

DNA for the CDR3: TGTGCCAGCAGTTACCGTCCGGGGGCCAAGACCCAGTACTTC. Amino acid sequence: CASSYRPGAKTQYF. The chain has TRBV27 and TRBJ2-5; either TRBD1 or TRBD2 may fit D (6 bases each). CDR1 and CDR2 from the germline V gene are MNHEY and SMNVEV (reference sequence). Trimming took off 4 bases at V and 6 bases at J, with 15 bases between the two ends. The CDR3 is 14 residues long.